What follows are 26 T cell receptor beta chains derived from one specimen sequenced in a study of cytomegalovirus exposure and HLA in healthy donors. Use of 60 Vbeta and 13 Jbeta primers characterized the PCR. Some clones are missing from TCRdb's copy, which holds only in-frame ones; the method was immunoSEQ multiplex PCR. The sample includes around 200,000 clones, about 80% of them seen just once. Material: PBMCs. All receptors derive from a woman in her 50s in good health and CMV-seropositive.

The CDR3 nucleotides are TGTGCCAGCAGCTTAGTGGGGGGGGTCGGAGGCTACACCTTC. Its protein product is CASSLVGGVGGYTF. The chain is built from TRBV7-9 and TRBJ1-2; D possibly corresponds to TRBD1 (5 bases). CDR3 length: 14 residues. Trimming cost V 1 base and J 8 bases, with 14 bases left between them. CDR1 is SEHNR, CDR2 FQNEAQ, per germline (reference sequence).

The V call is TRBV12-2, the J call TRBJ2-3; the listed D gene, TRBD1, was not tested against the DNA. TRBV12-2 is marked as a pseudogene. CDR3 length: 15 amino acids. DNA for the CDR3: TGTGCAAGTCGCTTAGACAGGGGGCGCCCAGATACGCAGTATTTT. Residues: CASRLDRGRPDTQYF.

V is TRBV6-5 and J is TRBJ1-6; tentative D call: TRBD1 (5 bases). Germline V gives CDR1 MNHEY, CDR2 SVGAGI. The germline V and J ends were trimmed by 3 bases and 7 bases, with 16 bases remaining between them. The CDR3 totals 16 residues. CDR3 sequence (DNA): TGTGCCAGCAGTTATGGCAGGGCCGGGCGAAATTCACCCCTCCACTTT. This encodes CASSYGRAGRNSPLHF.

The J gene is TRBJ1-1, the V gene TRBV27; D is possibly TRBD1 (5 bases). Germline V gives CDR1 MNHEY, CDR2 SMNVEV (reference sequence). V lost 7 bases, J lost 11 bases, and 14 bases lay in between. The CDR3 spans 11 residues. The chain's CDR3 is CASIRGLAAFF. As DNA, the CDR3 is TGTGCCAGCATCCGGGGGTTAGCGGCTTTCTTT.

The genes are TRBV30 and TRBJ2-7; 7 positions agree with TRBD2. V shed 3 bases and J 0 bases; nucleotides not matched to a gene: 14. This CDR3 contains 17 residues. The germline V gene encodes CDR1 GTSNPN and CDR2 SVGIG (reference sequence). The CDR3 DNA follows: TGTGCCTGGAGCACACAGCGGGGAGGGGCGACCTCCTACGAGCAGTACTTC. It is translated as CAWSTQRGGATSYEQYF.

The rearrangement links TRBV19 to TRBJ2-3; possible D gene TRBD2, 6 bases. The ends were cut back, 3 bases at V and 1 base at J, with 8 bases in the middle. Germline V gene lookup returns CDR1 LNHDA and CDR2 SQIVND (reference sequence). CDR3 length: 14 amino acids. In DNA, the CDR3 is TGTGCCAGTAGTATGTTAGCGGGCACAGATACGCAGTATTTT. Translation gives CASSMLAGTDTQYF.

A single count supports this clone. V usage is TRBV9 and J usage is TRBJ1-1; no definite D call. There are 14 residues in the CDR3. Trimming pared 0 bases from V and 1 base from J, leaving 7 bases between. CDR1 is SGDLS and CDR2 is YYNGEE in the germline V gene. This CDR3 reads CASSVVTGNTEAFF. The CDR3 DNA reads TGTGCCAGCAGCGTAGTAACGGGGAACACTGAAGCTTTCTTT.

The CDR3 coding sequence is TGTGCCAGCAGCCAACTCGGGACAGCGATTAATGAAAAACTGTTTTTT. Protein sequence: CASSQLGTAINEKLFF. J is TRBJ1-4 and V is TRBV7-9, with 7 bases aligning to TRBD1. The germline CDR1 and CDR2 sequences are SEHNR and FQNEAQ (reference sequence). V lost 5 bases, J lost 4 bases, and 10 bases stayed unmatched. The CDR3 runs to 16 residues.

The chain employs TRBV9 and TRBJ2-5, with unresolved D. The germline gives CDR1 SGDLS, CDR2 YYNGEE. There are 14 residues in the CDR3. The V and J ends lost 1 base and 5 bases respectively, with 12 bases between them. The CDR3 reads CASSVSFLGETQYF. CDR3 DNA: TGTGCCAGCAGCGTATCCTTCCTCGGGGAGACCCAGTACTTC.

This clone was counted only a few times. The rearrangement uses TRBV6-6 and TRBJ2-2, with TRBD2 identical over 8 bases. Trimming cost V 5 bases and J 5 bases; bases outside gene matches: 10. Germline loops: CDR1 MNHNY, CDR2 SVGAGI (reference sequence). This CDR3 region has 16 residues. CDR3 DNA sequence: TGTGCCAGCAGTCGAGGACTAGCCACGGGAACCGGGGAGCTGTTTTTT. It is translated as CASSRGLATGTGELFF.

V gene TRBV4-1 combines with J gene TRBJ1-2; 7 nucleotides match TRBD1. J was trimmed by 3 bases and V by 4 bases; bases with no gene match: 14. Germline V gene lookup returns CDR1 MGHRA and CDR2 YSYEKL. There are 17 residues in the CDR3. The CDR3: CASSRSPGQRSHYGYTF. The CDR3 coding sequence is TGCGCCAGCAGCCGATCGCCGGGACAGCGGTCGCACTATGGCTACACCTTC.

V gene TRBV2 combines with J gene TRBJ1-5, with 9 nucleotides matching TRBD1. CDR1 SNHLY and CDR2 FYNNEI come from the germline V gene. The J segment lost 1 base and the V segment lost 6 bases, leaving 4 bases of the junction unmatched. The CDR3 contains 15 residues. The CDR3 is CASSRDRESNQPQHF. CDR3 sequence (DNA): TGTGCCAGCAGCCGGGACAGGGAAAGCAATCAGCCCCAGCATTTT.

This chain connects TRBV7-3 to TRBJ2-1; weak D call: TRBD2 (6 bases). The CDR3 covers 17 residues. Trimming left V 5 bases short and J 5 bases short, with 22 bases between. CDR1 and CDR2 from the germline V gene are SGHTA and FQGTGA. The CDR3, as DNA: TGTGCCAGCAGCCGTATCCCACGCGGTAGCGGAAACAATGAGCAGTTCTTC. Residues: CASSRIPRGSGNNEQFF.

The rearrangement joins TRBV20-1 to TRBJ1-1, with 7 bases fitting TRBD1. The CDR3 sequence is 11 residues long. Unmatched junction bases numbered 2, after V lost 3 bases and J lost 7 bases. From germline, CDR1 is DFQATT and CDR2 SNEGSKA (reference sequence). The CDR3 nucleotides read TGCAGTGCTAGGACAGGGCTTGAAGCTTTCTTT. Its protein is CSARTGLEAFF.

The DNA for the CDR3 is TGTGCCAGCTCAACAGGGTCCCTCGACGAGCAGTACTTC. Translated: CASSTGSLDEQYF. The chain combines TRBV18 with TRBJ2-7, with D possibly being TRBD1 (6 bases). The V and J ends lost 5 bases and 5 bases respectively, with 13 bases between them. The CDR3 spans 13 residues. CDR1 and CDR2 (germline): KGHSH, LQKENI.

The V gene is TRBV29-1, the J gene TRBJ1-1; D is unclear. V lost 2 bases and J lost 10, with 14 bases in between. The germline gives CDR1 SQVTM, CDR2 ANQGSEA. The CDR3 is 12 amino acids. The CDR3 is CSVELMRVRAFF. CDR3 nucleotides: TGCAGCGTTGAATTAATGCGGGTCCGAGCTTTCTTT.

V gene TRBV28 combines with J gene TRBJ2-5; D is uncertain. Germline V CDR1 and CDR2: MDHEN, SYDVKM. The CDR3 runs to 12 residues. V lost 8 bases, J lost 4 bases, and 11 bases lay in between. The CDR3 DNA reads TGTGCCAGCCGGTACCCCTCAGAGACCCAGTACTTC. The encoded protein is CASRYPSETQYF.

The chain employs TRBV10-1 and TRBJ2-1; 15 bases are shared with TRBD2. Looked up from germline, CDR1 is WNHNN and CDR2 is SYGVQD (reference sequence). The CDR3 spans 16 residues. The CDR3 loop is CAGEGLAGGEDNEQFF. Written as DNA, the CDR3 is TGCGCGGGGGAGGGACTAGCGGGGGGAGAAGACAATGAGCAGTTCTTC.

The sample holds a few counts of this clone. The chain is built from TRBV4-1 and TRBJ1-6; 9 nucleotides line up with TRBD1. Germline loops: CDR1 MGHRA, CDR2 YSYEKL. J was trimmed by 9 bases and V by 1 base; bases with no gene match: 7. The CDR3 consists of 16 residues. The CDR3 here is CASSQAQGQGTSPLHF. In DNA, the CDR3 is TGCGCCAGCAGCCAAGCCCAAGGACAGGGGACTTCACCCCTCCACTTT.

As concerns this clone: Additional DNA sequences in this sample encode the identical CDR3. V gene TRBV7-6 combines with J gene TRBJ2-7; unclear D gene. Germline V gives CDR1 SGHVS, CDR2 FNYEAQ. Trimming removed 4 bases at V and 2 bases at J, with 3 bases between. The length of the CDR3 is 11 residues. CDR3 region: CASSSTYEQYF. CDR3 coding DNA: TGTGCCAGCAGCTCCACCTACGAGCAGTACTTC.

The chain has TRBV7-9 and TRBJ1-1, with D perhaps matching TRBD1 (5 bases). The CDR3 totals 14 residues. The ends were cut back, 7 bases at V and 4 bases at J, with 16 bases in the middle. Germline V gene sequence: CDR1 SEHNR, CDR2 FQNEAQ (reference sequence). The CDR3 region has the DNA TGTGCCAGCAACCCCCGGGGGGGGACCACTGAAGCTTTCTTT. The encoded protein is CASNPRGGTTEAFF.

This chain's CDR3 is CASSITYFLRYGYTF. The CDR3, as DNA: TGTGCCAGTAGTATAACTTACTTCCTCCGATATGGCTACACCTTC. This chain links TRBV19 with TRBJ1-2; D remains ambiguous. Per the germline V gene, CDR1 is LNHDA and CDR2 is SQIVND (reference sequence). The CDR3 is made up of 15 amino acids. V lost 2 bases and J 5 bases, leaving 15 bases between the germline ends.

In this sample, this clone turned up a few times. This chain uses TRBV5-1 with TRBJ1-4; TRBD1 is a possible D gene (5 bases). CDR3 length: 15 amino acids. V dropped 2 bases and J dropped 7 bases, with 15 bases sitting between them. Germline CDR1 is SGHRS and CDR2 is YFSETQ. CDR3: CASSFQTDTSEKLFF. The CDR3 region has the DNA TGCGCCAGCAGCTTCCAGACGGACACGAGTGAAAAACTGTTTTTT.

The rearrangement links TRBV27 to TRBJ1-1; maybe TRBD1 (5 bases). Germline V gene sequence: CDR1 MNHEY, CDR2 SMNVEV (reference sequence). V was cut by 2 bases and J by 1 base, with 14 bases left in between. This CDR3 contains 16 residues. DNA of the CDR3: TGTGCCAGCAGTTTAGTGGCAGGGTTAGGGAACACTGAAGCTTTCTTT. It translates to CASSLVAGLGNTEAFF.

The chain joins TRBV7-9 to TRBJ2-3; no reliable D call. Per the germline V gene, CDR1 is SEHNR and CDR2 is FQNEAQ (reference sequence). Between the trimmed V and J ends, which lost 1 base and 1 base, there was a span of 6 bases. The length of the CDR3 is 14 residues. CDR3 in amino acids: CASSLVSRTDTQYF. CDR3 sequence (DNA): TGTGCCAGCAGCTTAGTATCTCGCACAGATACGCAGTATTTT.

The J gene is TRBJ2-5, the V gene TRBV5-8; 7 bases agree with TRBD1. Germline V lookup: CDR1 SGHTS, CDR2 YDEGEE. The CDR3 is 15 amino acids. The ends lost 5 bases at V and 2 bases at J; junction bases unmatched: 9. CDR3 DNA: TGTGCCAGCAGACTAACAGGGGTTTGGCAAGAGACCCAGTACTTC. Its translation: CASRLTGVWQETQYF.